Listed here are 13 T cell receptor beta chains from one sample, sequenced in a study of cytomegalovirus exposure and HLA in healthy donors. PCR primers comprised 60 Vbeta and 13 Jbeta primers. Sequenced by immunoSEQ multiplex PCR; TCRdb stores in-frame clones only, minus some. The sample yields around 170,000 clones, roughly 82% seen once. Sequencing input: PBMCs. Every receptor here comes from a woman aged 45-60 years in good health and CMV-seropositive.

CDR3 DNA sequence: TGTGCCAGCAGTCCGATAGGAACAGGGTACTACGAGCAGTACTTC. It translates to CASSPIGTGYYEQYF. This sequence joins TRBV6-5 and TRBJ2-7, with D possibly TRBD1 on 6 matching bases. Germline CDR1 MNHEY, CDR2 SVGAGI. The CDR3 runs 15 residues. Trimming cost V 5 bases and J 3 bases, with 17 bases left between them.

J is TRBJ2-7 and V is TRBV28; D gene ambiguous. CDR1 and CDR2 (germline): MDHEN, SYDVKM. This CDR3 contains 13 residues. Trimming cost V 2 bases and J 2 bases, with 7 bases left between them. The CDR3 DNA sequence: TGTGCCAGCAGTTTAATCGAGGCCTACGAGCAGTACTTC. It yields the protein CASSLIEAYEQYF.

The chain employs TRBV21-1 and TRBJ1-4. TRBV21-1 constitutes a pseudogene. This CDR3 region has 13 residues. For the CDR3, the DNA is TGTGCCAGCAGCAAGAGGGTCGGGGAAAAACTGTTTTTT. It translates to CASSKRVGEKLFF.

The chain joins TRBV5-1 to TRBJ2-2; 9 nucleotides agree with TRBD1. After removal of 4 bases from V and 8 bases from J, the junction contained 6 bases not matched to a gene. The CDR3 extends over 14 amino acids. Germline CDR1 and CDR2: SGHRS and YFSETQ. CDR3: CASSRRDRDGELFF. Here the CDR3 DNA reads TGCGCCAGCAGCCGCCGGGACAGGGATGGGGAGCTGTTTTTT.

This chain joins TRBV15 and TRBJ1-1; 8 bases line up with TRBD1. The CDR3 has 15 residues. Germline V lookup: CDR1 LNHNV, CDR2 YYDKDF (reference sequence). V trimming: 5 bases; J trimming: 1 base; junction bases outside the gene matches: 6. The CDR3 is CATSGGQGRNTEAFF. As DNA, the CDR3 is TGTGCCACCAGCGGCGGACAGGGACGGAACACTGAAGCTTTCTTT.

The CDR3 nucleotides are TGTGCCAGTAGTACCTGGGACAGGGGAGAGTCTAATGAAAAACTGTTTTTT. This gives the protein CASSTWDRGESNEKLFF. V and J are TRBV19 and TRBJ1-4, with 10 bases aligning to TRBD1. V lost 4 bases and J lost 3; bases outside the gene matches: 8. The CDR3 is made up of 17 amino acids. In germline, CDR1 is LNHDA, CDR2 SQIVND (reference sequence). The whole variable domain, remainder taken from reference TRBV19 and TRBJ1-4, is DGGITQSPKYLFRKEGQNVTLSCEQNLNHDAMYWYRQDPGQGLRLIYYSQIVNDFQKGDIAEGYSVSREKKESFPLTVTSAQKNPTAFYLCASSTWDRGESNEKLFFGSGTQLSVL.

The rearrangement links TRBV5-1 to TRBJ1-4, with 9 bases identical to TRBD1. CDR1 SGHRS and CDR2 YFSETQ come from the germline V gene. There are 15 residues in the CDR3. After removal of 4 bases from V and 4 bases from J, the junction contained 5 bases not matched to a gene. CDR3 sequence: CASSRTGDGNEKLFF. The CDR3 coding sequence is TGCGCCAGCAGCCGGACAGGGGATGGTAATGAAAAACTGTTTTTT.

Only one count was recorded for this clone. The V gene is TRBV6-5, the J gene TRBJ1-5, with 7 bases aligning to TRBD1. Germline CDR1 reads MNHEY; CDR2 reads SVGAGI. V shed 5 bases, J shed 5 bases, and the junction held 9 bases outside the gene matches. The CDR3 loop spans 15 amino acids. CDR3 DNA sequence: TGTGCCAGCAGTATAACCGGGACAGCGGATCAGCCCCAGCATTTT. Translation gives CASSITGTADQPQHF.

The rearrangement links TRBV7-9 to TRBJ1-4, with a tentative D call TRBD1 (6 bases). V lost 5 bases, J lost 7 bases, and 17 bases lay in between. From germline, CDR1 is SEHNR and CDR2 FQNEAQ (reference sequence). This CDR3 comprises 15 residues. The CDR3 bases are TGTGCCAGCAGCCCGGCCGGGGGGCATATTGAAAAACTGTTTTTT. Translated, it gives CASSPAGGHIEKLFF. The whole variable domain, remainder taken from reference TRBV7-9 and TRBJ1-4, is DTGVSQNPRHKITKRGQNVTFRCDPISEHNRLYWYRQTLGQGPEFLTYFQNEAQLEKSRLLSDRFSAERPKGSFSTLEIQRTEQGDSAMYLCASSPAGGHIEKLFFGSGTQLSVL.

The rearrangement links TRBV6-5 to TRBJ2-3, with a weak D call TRBD1 (5 bases). This CDR3 spans 14 amino acids. The germline CDR1 and CDR2 sequences are MNHEY and SVGAGI. Trimming stripped 6 bases from V and 0 bases from J, with 10 bases between. CDR3 residues: CASSPRASTDTQYF. CDR3 nucleotide sequence: TGTGCCAGCAGCCCCAGGGCTAGCACAGATACGCAGTATTTT.

This chain links TRBV5-1 with TRBJ2-2, with 8 bases identical to TRBD1. With 4 bases clipped from V and 2 bases from J, the junction kept 7 bases outside the gene matches. Germline CDR1 reads SGHRS; CDR2 reads YFSETQ. This CDR3 is 16 amino acids long. Written as DNA, the CDR3 is TGCGCCAGCAGCCCATCCGGGACAGGCAACACCGGGGAGCTGTTTTTT. Translation: CASSPSGTGNTGELFF.

This chain joins TRBV4-2 and TRBJ1-1; no clear D gene. CDR1 is LGHNA and CDR2 is YNFKEQ in the germline V gene. V was pared by 1 base and J by 1 base, with 7 bases between. CDR3 length: 14 residues. The CDR3 DNA reads TGTGCCAGCAGCCAAGCCGGAGCGAACACTGAAGCTTTCTTT. Its protein is CASSQAGANTEAFF.

The chain has TRBV6-1 and TRBJ2-1, with 11 nucleotides matching TRBD2. Germline V lookup: CDR1 MNHNS, CDR2 SASEGT. CDR3 length: 15 amino acids. Trimming cost V 6 bases and J 3 bases; bases outside gene matches: 4. The DNA of the CDR3 is TGTGCCAGCAGGACACTAGCGGGGGACTACAATGAGCAGTTCTTC. It codes for CASRTLAGDYNEQFF.